This T cell receptor (beta chain) was sequenced during a study of PD-L1 blockade in urothelial cancer (dated by TCRdb to about 2017). General notes on the study: All patients started therapy in the mid-2010s and received atezolizumab 1,200 mg intravenously every 3 weeks. Durable clinical benefit was defined as progression-free survival longer than 6 months, and TCR features were also tested against progression-free and overall survival. An ECOG performance status of 0 or 1 was recorded for the patients, and 0 to 3 prior chemotherapy regimens had been received by the patients. Blood samples were analyzed at two time points: 3 weeks after treatment start (second dose) and 6 weeks after treatment start. Pretreatment tumor samples, along with matched peripheral blood serially collected before and after atezolizumab treatment, were subjected to TCR sequencing. A median of roughly 140,000 T cells and 83,000 or so unique TCRs was obtained from blood samples, and a median clonality of about 0.08 was observed. Somatic, immune and clinical correlates of response to PD-L1 blockade with atezolizumab in urothelial cancer were the focus of an exploratory multi-omic analysis. Durable clinical benefit was achieved by nine patients but not by the remaining 20. In the same patients, pretreatment tumors underwent whole exome sequencing and RNA sequencing in addition to TCR sequencing. About 90% of the 29 patients were males with bladder-origin urothelial cancer, and about 65% of the roughly 30 reported a prior smoking history. Over 28 patients had pretreatment blood TCR-seq, some 25 had at least one posttreatment blood collection, and some 25 had tumor TCR-seq.

As for this clone: The target of this receptor is not known. Per-nucleotide qualities are absent, and no much larger clonotype sits a single base away.

Relative to germline, V is missing 4 bases and J is missing 1 base, with 2 bases of the junction outside any gene match. The germline V gene gives CDR1 as KGHSH and CDR2 as LQKENI. The CDR3 contains 15 residues, cysteine and phenylalanine counted. This entry keeps only the CDR3 DNA: 45 bases, framed from base 1. To estimate absolute template abundance from read counts, synthetic TCR analog templates were spiked into each PCR. The immunoSEQ assay used bias-controlled V and J gene primers to amplify TCRbeta CDR3 regions from genomic DNA. Rearranged TCRbeta segments were sequenced at approximately 20X coverage. In the authors' own workflow: Sequencing errors were corrected by clustering and CDR3s were annotated against IMGT to assign V, D and J genes. Out-of-frame and stop-codon sequences were excluded, and only productive TCRbeta rearrangements were used in downstream analyses. To compute clonality, Shannon entropy was normalized by the log of the number of unique productive sequences and then subtracted from one. Fisher's exact test with Benjamini-Hochberg correction, using a cutoff of adjusted p below 0.01, was how clones that differed between time points or between blood and tumor were identified. TCRdb mirrors the immuneACCESS table, restricted to in-frame sequences. Some clones are absent from its copies; in checked studies, under half trace to an unresolved V gene, and the reason for the others is unknown. The V and J calls and clone size were taken over from that table, and D and trimming were inferred from the DNA. Within this sample are 44,000 or so clones, with around 82% of them counted one time only. Around 3.1% of the sample rests with the top ten.

Overall study results and their limits: Because the sample size was small (n ≈ 27) and many exploratory analyses were performed, the results are intended to be hypothesis-generating. A pretreatment peripheral blood TCR clonality below the median was linked to improved progression-free and overall survival. Greater expansion of tumor-associated TCR clones in peripheral blood 3 weeks after the start of treatment was observed in patients with durable benefit (n of about 24, p = 0.022).

The cohort comprised approximately 30 patients with locally advanced or metastatic urothelial carcinoma treated at Memorial Sloan Kettering on a trial protocol. Peripheral blood mononuclear cells were collected from each patient pretreatment and during treatment, giving between 1 and 8 total time points per patient. The Qiagen DNeasy Blood extraction kit was used to purify genomic DNA from total PBMCs and tumor samples. PBMCs were collected pretreatment and during treatment, and were isolated and stored as previously described. The sequence links TRBV18 to TRBJ2-3; 10 bases in the middle match TRBD1. The origin of this receptor is a man between 65 and 80 years old with urothelial cancer. This sample comprised PBMCs, obtained around atezolizumab (anti-PD-L1) treatment. At the DNA level, the sequence is TGTGCCAGCTCACGCGGGACAGGGGGCACAGATACGCAGTATTTT. Translation gives CASSRGTGGTDTQYF.